Each of the 2 T cell receptor beta chains below was sequenced from the same sample in a study of T cells in Graves' hyperthyroidism and ophthalmopathy. Researchers amplified the TCR beta CDR3 regions from RNA transcripts. The TCR CDR3 first-round RT-PCR relied on the HTBI primer set. One entry per CDR3 protein, called by TCRdb with MiXCR from the multiplex PCR reads. Of around 800,000 distinct CDR3 sequences detected, over 35% appear once; the ten largest clones hold about 9%. Sequencing was done on a sample of blood. The receptors here all came from a man between 18 and 29 years old with Graves' hyperthyroidism.

CDR3 sequence: CASQTAVEQYF. CDR3 bases: TGTGCCAGCCAGACTGCTGTCGAGCAGTACTTC. The chain has TRBV11-2 and TRBJ2-7, with D uncertain. The germline V gene encodes CDR1 SGHAT and CDR2 FQNNGV. The CDR3 contains 11 residues. With 8 bases removed from V and 6 bases from J, the gap between germline ends came to 11 bases. Together with reference TRBV11-2 and TRBJ2-7, the CDR3 gives the full variable domain: EAGVAQSPRYKIIEKRQSVAFWCNPISGHATLYWYQQILGQGPKLLIQFQNNGVVDDSQLPKDRFSAERLKGVDSTLKIQPAKLEDSAVYLCASQTAVEQYFGPGTRLTVT.

This clonotype showed up just once. One end of the junction is discordant with germline, which a read error may explain. The gene calls are TRBV11-3 and TRBJ1-2; a weak D match, TRBD1 (5 bases). Germline V gene sequence: CDR1 SGHNT, CDR2 YENEEA. This CDR3 is 14 amino acids long. In DNA, the CDR3 is TGTGCCGGCAGCTTAGCGGGGCTGGACTATGGCTACACCTTC. It codes for CAGSLAGLDYGYTF. Full variable domain (remainder filled in from reference TRBV11-3 and TRBJ1-2): EAGVVQSPRYKIIEKKQPVAFWCNPISGHNTLYWYLQNLGQGPELLIRYENEEAVDDSQLPKDRFSAERLKGVDSTLKIQPAELGDSAVYLCAGSLAGLDYGYTFGSGTRLTVV.